The sample holds a few counts of the clone carrying this T cell receptor beta chain. CDR3 size: 13 residues. V was pared by 2 bases and J by 3 bases, with 7 bases between. Germline V gene sequence: CDR1 SGHTA, CDR2 FQGTGA. Uncontrolled infections, other autoimmune diseases, pregnancy or lactation barred patients from enrollment. Out of about 11 ml of fresh peripheral blood, PBMCs were obtained. Amplification targeted the TCR beta CDR3 regions, with RNA transcripts as the source material. First-round RT-PCR relied on HTBI primers, and a second-round multiplex PCR came next. TCRdb ran MiXCR on the multiplex PCR reads and lists one entry per CDR3 protein. The sample yields about 380,000 distinct CDR3 sequences, just over 15% seen once. The data were taken from a study of Graves' ophthalmopathy and Graves' hyperthyroidism.

Sequenced: peripheral blood. This receptor was identified in a woman under 30 with stable Graves' hyperthyroidism. This rearrangement joins TRBV7-3 to TRBJ2-5; no clear D. For the CDR3, the DNA is TGTGCCAGCAGCTTAGCACGGGAAGAGACCCAGTACTTC. Protein product: CASSLAREETQYF.